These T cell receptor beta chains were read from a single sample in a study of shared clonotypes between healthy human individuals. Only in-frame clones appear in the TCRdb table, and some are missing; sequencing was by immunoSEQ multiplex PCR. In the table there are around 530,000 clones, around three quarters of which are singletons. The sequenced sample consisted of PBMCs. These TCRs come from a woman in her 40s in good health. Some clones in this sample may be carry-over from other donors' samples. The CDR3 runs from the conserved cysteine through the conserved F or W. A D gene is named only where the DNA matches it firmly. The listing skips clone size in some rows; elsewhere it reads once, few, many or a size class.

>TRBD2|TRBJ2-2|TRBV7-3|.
TGTGCCAGCAGCCAGCTTGGTGGGAGGGATGGGTCCACCGGGGAGCTGTTTTTT
CASSQLGGRDGSTGELFF
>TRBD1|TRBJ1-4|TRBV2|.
TGTGCCAGCAGTCAGACGGGACAGGGCTTATTGCTGTTTTTT
CASSQTGQGLLLFF
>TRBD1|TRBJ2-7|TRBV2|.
TGTGCCAGCAGTGGGACAGGGGGTTTTGAGCAGTACTTC
CASSGTGGFEQYF
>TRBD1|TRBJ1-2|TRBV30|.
TGTGCCTTACCGGGACAGGGGTCCTATGGCTACACCTTC
CALPGQGSYGYTF
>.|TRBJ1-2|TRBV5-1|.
TGCGCCAGCAGCTTGGTGCGGGATTATGGCTACACCTTC
CASSLVRDYGYTF
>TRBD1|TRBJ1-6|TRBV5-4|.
TGTGCCAGCAGCTTTGGGACAGGGCATTCACCCCTCCACTTT
CASSFGTGHSPLHF
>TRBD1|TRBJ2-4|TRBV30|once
TGTGCCTGGAGTGCCACAGGGGACCTAGCCAAAAACATTCAGTACTTC
CAWSATGDLAKNIQYF
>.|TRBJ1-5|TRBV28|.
TGTGCCAGCAGTACCATACAGGGTTTATATAGCAATCAGCCCCAGCATTTT
CASSTIQGLYSNQPQHF
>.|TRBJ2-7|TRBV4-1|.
TGCGCCAGCAGCCAAGATGGCGGGTACGAGCAGTACTTC
CASSQDGGYEQYF
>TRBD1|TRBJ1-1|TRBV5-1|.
TGCGCCAGCAGCATTCGAGGGGGCGCTTGGAACACTGAAGCTTTCTTT
CASSIRGGAWNTEAFF
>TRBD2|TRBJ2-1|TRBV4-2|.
TGTGCCAGCAGCCAAGATTTGGGGGGACTAGCGGGGAATGAGCAGTTCTTC
CASSQDLGGLAGNEQFF
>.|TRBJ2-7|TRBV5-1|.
TGCGCCAGCAGCGAGAGCTCCTACGAGCAGTACTTC
CASSESSYEQYF
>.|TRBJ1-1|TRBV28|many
TGTGCCAGCAGTTTATCTGGGAACACTGAAGCTTTCTTT
CASSLSGNTEAFF
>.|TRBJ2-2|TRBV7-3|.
TGTGCCAGCAGCCAAGGGGGAGGGAACACCGGGGAGCTGTTTTTT
CASSQGGGNTGELFF
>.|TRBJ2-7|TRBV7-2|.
TGTGCCAGCAGCTTAGTCGTTAGCTCCTACGAGCAGTACTTC
CASSLVVSSYEQYF
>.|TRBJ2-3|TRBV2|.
TGTGCCAGCAGGGCAACAGATACGCAGTATTTT
CASRATDTQYF
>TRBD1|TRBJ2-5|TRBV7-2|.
TGTGCCAGCAGCCTGGACAGGATGCAAGAGACCCAGTACTTC
CASSLDRMQETQYF
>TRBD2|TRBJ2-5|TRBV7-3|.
TGTGCCAGCAGCTTCGGGGGGAAAGAAGGGACCCAGTACTTC
CASSFGGKEGTQYF
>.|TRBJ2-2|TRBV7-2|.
TGTGCCAGCAGCTTAGTTGCGGCCACCGGGGAGCTGTTTTTT
CASSLVAATGELFF
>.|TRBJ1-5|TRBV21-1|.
TGTGCCAGCAGCAAATGGTATGTCCCCTCGGGGCCCCAGCATTTT
CASSKWYVPSGPQHF
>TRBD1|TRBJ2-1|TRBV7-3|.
TGTGCCAGCAGCGGGGACGGACAGGGTCGGCAGTTCTTC
CASSGDGQGRQFF
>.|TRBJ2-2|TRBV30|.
TGTGCCTGGACTTCGGGTAGCTTAACCGGGGAGCTGTTTTTT
CAWTSGSLTGELFF
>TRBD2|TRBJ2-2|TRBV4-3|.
TGCGCCAGCAGCCAAGGGACTAGCGGGCTGACCGGGGAGCTGTTTTTT
CASSQGTSGLTGELFF
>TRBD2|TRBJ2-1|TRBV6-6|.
TGTGCCAGCAGACGGGACTACCACTCCTACAATGAGCAGTTCTTC
CASRRDYHSYNEQFF
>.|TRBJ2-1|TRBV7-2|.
TGTGCCAGCAGCTTAGCAGGGGCAAGCTCCTACAATGAGCAGTTCTTC
CASSLAGASSYNEQFF
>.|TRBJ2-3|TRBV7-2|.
TGTGCCAGCAGAACCTCCGGGGGCCCAGGCACAGATACGCAGTATTTT
CASRTSGGPGTDTQYF
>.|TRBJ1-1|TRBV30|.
TGTGCCTGGAGTGTTTCGCGAATTCGAGAAGCTTTCTTT
CAWSVSRIREAFF
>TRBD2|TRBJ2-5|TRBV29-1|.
TGCAGCGTTCAGTTAGCGGGAACGGAGACCCAGTACTTC
CSVQLAGTETQYF
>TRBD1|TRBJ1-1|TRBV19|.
TGTGCCAGTAGTATCCAGGGGGCGCGCACTGAAGCTTTCTTT
CASSIQGARTEAFF
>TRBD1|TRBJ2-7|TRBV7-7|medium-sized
TGTGCTAGCAGCTCGGGACAGGGGTCCTACGAGCAGTACTTC
CASSSGQGSYEQYF
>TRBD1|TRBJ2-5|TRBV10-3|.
TGTGCCGTACAGGGGGCTTTGCAAGAGACCCAGTACTTC
CAVQGALQETQYF
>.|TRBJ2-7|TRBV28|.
TGTGCCAGCAGCGACCAAGTGGCGGCATCCGAGCAGTACTTC
CASSDQVAASEQYF
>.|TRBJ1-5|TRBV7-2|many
TGTGCCAGCAGCTTAGATTCGGGGAGAGGCAATCAGCCCCAGCATTTT
CASSLDSGRGNQPQHF
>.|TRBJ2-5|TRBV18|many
TGTGCCAGCTCACCCCAGAGCGGAGAGACCCAGTACTTC
CASSPQSGETQYF
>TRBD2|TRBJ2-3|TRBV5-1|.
TGCGCCAGCAGGATGGGCGGGAGGCCAGATACGCAGTATTTT
CASRMGGRPDTQYF
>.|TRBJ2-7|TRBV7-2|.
TGTGCCAGCAGCTTCCCGGGACGGGCAGGCTACGAGCAGTACTTC
CASSFPGRAGYEQYF
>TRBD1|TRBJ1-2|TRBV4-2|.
TGTGCCAGCAGCCAACCGGGGACAGACTATGGCTACACCTTC
CASSQPGTDYGYTF
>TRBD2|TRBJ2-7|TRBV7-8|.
TGTGCCAGCAGCTTAGCCGTAGCGGGGATCTACGAGCAGTACTTC
CASSLAVAGIYEQYF
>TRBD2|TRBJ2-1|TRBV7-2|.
TGTGCCAGCAGCACGACTAGCGGGATCTACAATGAGCAGTTCTTC
CASSTTSGIYNEQFF
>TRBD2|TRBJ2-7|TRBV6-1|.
TGTGCCAGTGCCGGACTAGCGGGAGGGCCAGGGTACTTC
CASAGLAGGPGYF
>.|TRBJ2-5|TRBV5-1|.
TGCGCCAGCAGCCCCCGGGACCAACAAGAGACCCAGTACTTC
CASSPRDQQETQYF